This T cell receptor (beta chain) was sequenced for a study of response to subunit inactivated influenza vaccine. This clonotype was seen a few times. From the RT-PCR reads, TCRdb called clonotypes with MiXCR, one entry per CDR3 protein. The table has roughly 550,000 distinct CDR3 sequences, roughly 23% seen once; the top ten hold 2.8%. The CDR3 covers 15 residues. Trimming pared 3 bases from V and 4 bases from J, leaving 15 bases between. CDR1 is MNHEY, CDR2 SVGAGI, per germline. This same sample was also part of a study on T cells expressing NK-cell markers. From that second work: The cDNA for TCR beta came from 5'RACE template switching with UMIs. According to the study, TCR beta repertoires originated from sorted CD3+CD56+NKG2C+, CD3+CD56+NKG2C- and CD3+CD56-NKG2C+ T cells.

Sequencing used CD4+ T cells sorted from PBMCs, obtained roughly 12 days after vaccination. This receptor was obtained from a man aged 50 to 60 who received an inactivated influenza vaccine. The V call is TRBV6-5, the J call TRBJ1-2; TRBD1 is a possible D gene (5 bases). DNA of the CDR3: TGTGCCAGCAGTTATAGCGGTTTTGGGACCTATGGCTACACCTTC. Translating it yields CASSYSGFGTYGYTF.